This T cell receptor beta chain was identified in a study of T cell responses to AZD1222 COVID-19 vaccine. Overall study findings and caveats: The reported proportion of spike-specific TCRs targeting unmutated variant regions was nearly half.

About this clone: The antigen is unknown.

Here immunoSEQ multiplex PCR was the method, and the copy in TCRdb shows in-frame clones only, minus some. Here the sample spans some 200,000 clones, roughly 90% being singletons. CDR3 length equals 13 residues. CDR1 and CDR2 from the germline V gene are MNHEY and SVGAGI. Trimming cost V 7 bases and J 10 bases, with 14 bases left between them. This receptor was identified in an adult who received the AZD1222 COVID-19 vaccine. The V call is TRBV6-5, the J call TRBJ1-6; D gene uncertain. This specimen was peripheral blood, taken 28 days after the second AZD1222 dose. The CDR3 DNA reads TGTGCCAGCACAAACGTGGGCCTCTCACCCCTCCACTTT. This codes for CASTNVGLSPLHF.